This T cell receptor beta chain originates from a study of blood T cell repertoires in COVID-19. Study as a whole: Sources were T cells, B-cell-depleted T cells, or PBMCs; the material itself was cDNA or gDNA.

The V and J ends lost 2 bases and 3 bases respectively, with 10 bases between them. The germline gives CDR1 GTSNPN, CDR2 SVGIG (reference sequence). The CDR3 runs to 13 residues. The assay was immunoSEQ multiplex PCR, and TCRdb's table has in-frame clones only and misses some. The sample carries approximately 300,000 clones, approximately 84% recorded once. Cohort assignment relied on participant-reported clinical history. Among Cohort 3 donors, those recovered had two negative PCRs, clearance, or symptom resolution. This clonotype originated in a man aged 30 to 45 who had recovered from COVID-19. Material: PBMCs or T cells enriched from blood (not recorded which). The V call is TRBV30, the J call TRBJ1-1, with TRBD1 as a possible D gene (6 bases). The CDR3 spells CAWSQGMDTEAFF. The CDR3 bases are TGTGCCTGGAGTCAGGGGATGGACACTGAAGCTTTCTTT. Filled out from reference TRBV30 and TRBJ1-1, the complete variable domain reads SQTIHQWPATLVQPVGSPLSLECTVEGTSNPNLYWYRQAAGRGLQLLFYSVGIGQISSEVPQNLSASRPQDRQFILSSKKLLLSDSGFYLCAWSQGMDTEAFFGQGTRLTVV.